The 7 T cell receptor beta chains below all came from one sample that was sequenced in a study of blood T cells in healthy people across ages. Combining a sample-barcoded 5' primer with a J-beta primer mix, a second PCR ran for about 6 to 12 cycles. Each CDR3 protein is one row after TCRdb ran MiXCR on the 5' RACE reads. The sample records 1.5 million to 2 million distinct CDR3 sequences, just under 50% being singletons. Sample: blood. The receptors here all came from a woman aged 40 to 50 in good health.

This clonotype was seen a few times. The chain joins TRBV28 to TRBJ2-7; D tentatively reads TRBD1 or TRBD2 (7 bases each). The length of the CDR3 is 14 residues. CDR1 and CDR2 from the germline V gene are MDHEN and SYDVKM. V lost 5 bases, J lost 5 bases, and 16 bases lay in between. This chain's CDR3 is CASSVGGAGDEQYF. CDR3 in DNA: TGTGCCAGCAGTGTAGGGGGCGCGGGAGACGAGCAGTACTTC.

This sequence joins TRBV27 and TRBJ1-1; the match to TRBD1 covers 7 bases. This CDR3 region has 13 residues. Germline CDR1 and CDR2: MNHEY and SMNVEV (reference sequence). Trimming removed 6 bases from V and 5 bases from J; junction bases left unmatched: 6. CDR3 sequence: CASRLQGSTEAFF. In DNA, the CDR3 is TGTGCCAGCAGGCTACAGGGGAGTACTGAAGCTTTCTTT.

This rearrangement joins TRBV28 to TRBJ2-1; D is possibly TRBD1 or TRBD2 (5 bases each). This CDR3 is 16 amino acids long. The V end was cut by 7 bases, the J end by 8 bases, with 24 bases between. CDR1 is MDHEN, CDR2 SYDVKM, per germline. The CDR3 reads CASNGPGGAPFHEQFF. The CDR3, as DNA: TGTGCCAGCAATGGACCTGGGGGAGCGCCGTTCCATGAGCAGTTCTTC.

The V gene is TRBV20-1, the J gene TRBJ2-5; perhaps TRBD1 as D (6 bases). CDR3 length: 14 amino acids. Trimming left V 0 bases short and J 1 base short, with 9 bases between. Germline CDR1 reads DFQATT; CDR2 reads SNEGSKA (reference sequence). CDR3 loop: CSARDQGTQETQYF. CDR3 sequence (DNA): TGCAGTGCTAGAGATCAGGGGACCCAAGAGACCCAGTACTTC.

The V gene is TRBV12-3 or TRBV12-4, the J gene TRBJ2-4; TRBD2 aligns across 7 bases. The CDR3 consists of 13 residues. Losses at the gene ends were 8 bases for V and 0 bases for J; bases not matched to a gene: 1. As DNA, the CDR3 is TGTGCCAGCCAGCGGGAAGCCAAAAACATTCAGTACTTC. Its protein product is CASQREAKNIQYF.

This clonotype has only one observation. One end of the junction does not line up with germline, which may come from a read error. The V gene is TRBV12-3 or TRBV12-4, the J gene TRBJ2-7; either TRBD1 or TRBD2 may fit D (5 bases each). The CDR3 extends over 15 amino acids. This chain's CDR3 is CDSSTPGPYPYEQYF. CDR3 bases: TGTGACAGCAGTACTCCGGGACCCTACCCCTACGAGCAGTACTTC.

This clonotype was seen a handful of times. V gene TRBV5-1 combines with J gene TRBJ2-4; 9 positions match TRBD2. Germline V gene lookup returns CDR1 SGHRS and CDR2 YFSETQ. Trimming took 3 bases from V and 6 from J; bases not matched to a gene: 7. The CDR3 is 15 residues long. In DNA form, the CDR3 reads TGCGCCAGCAGCTCAGCGGGGGGCCAGGGAAACATTCAGTACTTC. Translating it yields CASSSAGGQGNIQYF.